Below are 19 T cell receptor beta chains sequenced from a single sample in a study of OX40 agonist ivuxolimab in advanced cancers. Here immunoSEQ multiplex PCR was the method, and the copy in TCRdb shows in-frame clones only, minus some. The sample shows 60,000 to 65,000 clones, under 95% of them seen only once. This specimen consisted of CD4+ or CD8+ T cells sorted from blood, obtained in a trial of the OX40 agonist ivuxolimab. Every receptor here comes from an adult with an advanced solid tumor such as melanoma, head and neck, liver or kidney cancer.

The chain links TRBV4-1 to TRBJ2-7, with 11 bases identical to TRBD2. The germline CDR1 and CDR2 sequences are MGHRA and YSYEKL. After removal of 0 bases from V and 3 bases from J, the junction contained 4 bases not matched to a gene. This CDR3 is 16 amino acids long. The CDR3 nucleotides read TGCGCCAGCAGCCAAGATCGACTAGCGGGAAACTACGAGCAGTACTTC. Protein product: CASSQDRLAGNYEQYF.

V usage is TRBV7-6 and J usage is TRBJ2-3; unclear D gene. The CDR3 is 13 amino acids. The V end lost 5 bases, the J end lost 0 bases, and 6 bases lay between the germline ends. Per the germline V gene, CDR1 is SGHVS and CDR2 is FNYEAQ. Here the CDR3 reads CASSDRSTDTQYF. CDR3 bases: TGTGCCAGCAGCGACCGTAGCACAGATACGCAGTATTTT.

The chain has TRBV27 and TRBJ2-1; 9 bases are a match to TRBD2. This CDR3 spans 16 amino acids. J gave up 5 bases and V 2 bases, and 7 bases lay outside the gene matches. Germline assignment: CDR1 MNHEY and CDR2 SMNVEV (reference sequence). The CDR3 DNA sequence: TGTGCCAGCAGTTTAAATCGCGGGAGGGCCAACAATGAGCAGTTCTTC. It codes for CASSLNRGRANNEQFF.

J is TRBJ2-3 and V is TRBV6-5; 9 bases match TRBD2. The germline V gene has CDR1 MNHEY and CDR2 SVGAGI. The ends lost 2 bases at V and 2 bases at J; junction bases unmatched: 5. The CDR3 length is 16 residues. CDR3 bases: TGTGCCAGCAGTTACAACGTAGCGGGAGCCACAGATACGCAGTATTTT. As protein: CASSYNVAGATDTQYF.

This clone occurred a few times. V is TRBV15 and J is TRBJ2-1; 8 bases align to TRBD1. CDR3 size: 15 residues. Germline V lookup: CDR1 LNHNV, CDR2 YYDKDF (reference sequence). V shed 5 bases, J shed 4 bases, and the junction held 7 bases outside the gene matches. The CDR3 reads CATSPDRAGYNEQFF. The CDR3 DNA reads TGTGCCACCAGCCCGGACAGGGCGGGGTACAATGAGCAGTTCTTC.

In DNA form, the CDR3 reads TGTGCCAGCAGCTTAGAGGACCCCCGAGGCACAGATACGCAGTATTTT. The encoded protein is CASSLEDPRGTDTQYF. The gene calls are TRBV13 and TRBJ2-3; D not certain. The CDR3 has 16 residues. CDR1 PRHDT and CDR2 FYEKMQ come from the germline V gene (reference sequence). The V end was cut by 1 base, the J end by 1 base, with 12 bases between.

The chain employs TRBV2 and TRBJ2-3; D might be TRBD2 (6 bases). From germline, CDR1 is SNHLY and CDR2 FYNNEI. The V and J ends lost 7 bases and 0 bases respectively, with 14 bases between them. The CDR3 length is 15 residues. The CDR3 is CASKEGGTSTDTQYF. The CDR3 DNA reads as TGTGCCAGCAAGGAGGGTGGCACTAGCACAGATACGCAGTATTTT.

The chain carries TRBV5-6 and TRBJ2-1, with TRBD2 matching over 14 bases. This CDR3 region has 15 residues. Germline V CDR1 and CDR2: SGHDT, YYEEEE. The V gene end was trimmed by 3 bases and the J gene end by 9 bases; junction bases not matched to a gene: 5. The chain's CDR3 is CASSSTGTSGGEQFF. The CDR3 DNA reads as TGTGCCAGCAGCTCAACCGGGACTAGCGGGGGTGAGCAGTTCTTC.

This clone was counted a single time. V usage is TRBV29-1 and J usage is TRBJ1-2, with D tentatively TRBD1 (6 bases). Trimming shortened V by 7 bases and J by 3 bases, and 21 bases separated the two germline ends. Germline CDR1 reads SQVTM; CDR2 reads ANQGSEA. The CDR3 sequence is 15 residues long. CDR3 nucleotides: TGCAGCGCCGGACAGAGTCTGCGTTACGACTATGGCTACACCTTC. Its translation is CSAGQSLRYDYGYTF.

The chain has TRBV7-3 and TRBJ2-2; maybe TRBD2 (5 bases). There are 17 residues in the CDR3. V lost 1 base to trimming and J lost 7 bases, with 19 bases between them. Germline CDR1 is SGHTA and CDR2 is FQGTGA. The CDR3 region is CASSLMGFGESGGELFF. The DNA for the CDR3 is TGTGCCAGCAGCTTAATGGGGTTTGGGGAGTCTGGCGGGGAGCTGTTTTTT.

The chain couples TRBV7-9 to TRBJ2-7; a possible D gene is TRBD2 (6 bases). Germline V lookup: CDR1 SEHNR, CDR2 FQNEAQ (reference sequence). The CDR3 has 11 amino acids. The V end was cut by 7 bases, the J end by 6 bases, with 10 bases between. CDR3 sequence (DNA): TGTGCCAGCACTGGGGGGTTCGAGCAGTACTTC. Encoded protein: CASTGGFEQYF.

The V and J genes are TRBV4-1 and TRBJ2-5, with TRBD2 matching 11 bases. The CDR3 is made up of 16 amino acids. The V gene's germline CDR1 is MGHRA and CDR2 YSYEKL. Germline trimming cut 6 bases from V and 5 bases from J; bases unmatched to any gene: 11. The CDR3 bases are TGCGCCAGCAGTCGCTCCTTAGCGGGAGGGGGTGAGACCCAGTACTTC. Translation gives CASSRSLAGGGETQYF.

The chain uses TRBV27 and TRBJ2-5; 7 bases are shared with TRBD2. The CDR3 is made up of 16 amino acids. Germline CDR1 is MNHEY and CDR2 is SMNVEV (reference sequence). The V and J ends lost 6 bases and 2 bases, in that order; junction bases with no gene match: 12. The CDR3 loop reads CASRLNSGWKQETQYF. As DNA, the CDR3 is TGTGCCAGCAGGTTAAATAGCGGGTGGAAGCAAGAGACCCAGTACTTC.

This chain joins TRBV27 and TRBJ1-2; 9 bases are a match to TRBD1. The CDR3 covers 13 residues. CDR1 is MNHEY and CDR2 is SMNVEV in the germline V gene (reference sequence). V trimming: 5 bases; J trimming: 6 bases; junction bases outside the gene matches: 4. In DNA, the CDR3 is TGTGCCAGCAGTGGACAGGGGAGTCATGGCTACACCTTC. It translates to CASSGQGSHGYTF.

The chain employs TRBV7-9 and TRBJ2-5, with 8 bases matching TRBD2. The ends lost 4 bases at V and 1 base at J; junction bases unmatched: 5. The CDR3 covers 15 residues. The germline CDR1 and CDR2 sequences are SEHNR and FQNEAQ (reference sequence). CDR3 in DNA: TGTGCCAGCAGCTCGCGCCGGGGGGGCCAAGAGACCCAGTACTTC. This gives the protein CASSSRRGGQETQYF.

V gene TRBV7-6 combines with J gene TRBJ2-2; 7 bases line up with TRBD1. This CDR3 has 16 residues. Trimming at V came to 3 bases and at J to 6 bases, leaving 10 bases not matched to a gene. The germline V gene encodes CDR1 SGHVS and CDR2 FNYEAQ. In nucleotides, the CDR3 is TGTGCCAGCAGCTTCCCAACCTCCCAGGGGGCCGGGGAGCTGTTTTTT. Translating it yields CASSFPTSQGAGELFF.

This chain's CDR3 is CASSLGAESTDTQYF. The CDR3 nucleotides are TGTGCCAGCAGTTTAGGGGCAGAAAGCACAGATACGCAGTATTTT. The J gene is TRBJ2-3, the V gene TRBV28; a possible D gene is TRBD1 (5 bases). The CDR3 covers 15 residues. The germline V and J ends were trimmed by 2 bases and 0 bases, with 9 bases remaining between them. Germline assignment: CDR1 MDHEN and CDR2 SYDVKM.

A word on this clone: The same CDR3 arises from other DNA sequences in this sample as well. The chain carries TRBV7-9 and TRBJ2-5, with 8 bases aligning to TRBD1. The CDR3 length is 15 residues. Germline values: CDR1 SEHNR, CDR2 FQNEAQ (reference sequence). With 2 bases clipped from V and 0 bases from J, the junction kept 2 bases outside the gene matches. The CDR3 DNA reads TGTGCCAGCAGCTTAAGACAGGGGAACCAAGAGACCCAGTACTTC. It is translated as CASSLRQGNQETQYF.

The chain employs TRBV7-2 and TRBJ2-5; 9 bases map to TRBD2. The CDR3 is made up of 16 amino acids. The ends lost 3 bases at V and 1 base at J; junction bases unmatched: 6. In germline, CDR1 is SGHTA, CDR2 FQGNSA. The CDR3 DNA reads as TGTGCCAGCAGCTTCCTCCTAGCGGGGCTCCAAGAGACCCAGTACTTC. Encoded protein: CASSFLLAGLQETQYF.